Listed below are T cell receptor beta chains from one sample, sequenced in a study of early T cells in non-severe SARS-CoV-2 infection. TCRdb itself ran the 5' RACE reads through MiXCR, one entry per CDR3 protein. The sample has around 53,000 distinct CDR3 sequences; 7.7% are singletons. Material: whole blood. These receptors were taken from an adult who was a healthcare worker with PCR-confirmed SARS-CoV-2 infection or an uninfected control (not recorded which). CDR3s include the opening cysteine and the closing phenylalanine or tryptophan.

CDR3 length	V gene	CDR3 protein
17	TRBV21-1	CASSKWAGLDSSYEQYF
13	TRBV6-6	CASSDRGNQPQHF
13	TRBV28	CASRDSFNQPQHF
16	TRBV11-3	CASARGDGENTGELFF
15	TRBV20-1	CSARDLGSSTDTQYF
13	TRBV4-3	CASSQVPGQPQHF
12	TRBV2	CASTGGSSPLHF
13	TRBV7-9	CASSSGSTGELFF
16	TRBV3-1	CASSQRTPRSTDTQYF
19	TRBV6-6	CASSRPGQRRSSSTDTQYF
14	TRBV18	CASSPSGGYNEQFF
16	TRBV21-1	CASSKAGPVGVYEQYF
14	TRBV28	CASSLDRVNRKLFF
13	TRBV5-6	CASSNFGNTEAFF
12	TRBV20-1	CSARNPDTEAFF
11	TRBV3-1	CASSQLETQYF
14	TRBV18	CASSPGELGYGYTF
14	TRBV20-1	CSARTPQGIYEQYF
15	TRBV2	CASSRQGMRQETQYF
16	TRBV20-1	CSARDNRGYSNQPQHF
14	TRBV12-3/TRBV12-4	CASSTQGGNQPQHF
15	TRBV7-2	CASSLEAGNYETQYF
13	TRBV3-1	CASSQRGVGELFF
15	TRBV18	CASSPSRGKNQPQHF
14	TRBV2	CASRGQGSNYGYTF
16	TRBV6-2/TRBV6-3	CASGRGQPGSYNEQFF
17	TRBV7-9	CASSPDRILSLNTEAFF
15	TRBV2	CASSELAGGLLTQYF
13	TRBV5-1	CAGSSSVFYEQYF
18	TRBV6-1	CASSVTGTSGGRTDTQYF
15	TRBV11-2	CASSQEESYNSPLHF
14	TRBV6-1	CASSENRHSGELFF
14	TRBV20-1	CSARLAGGIYEQYF
15	TRBV6-4	CASRAEQGSYNEQFF
16	TRBV4-1	CASSLNRGLPTDTQYF
11	TRBV5-8	CASSFVDGYTF
13	TRBV28	CASGQLYTDTQYF
15	TRBV4-3	CASSQDRTVSYEQYF
14	TRBV10-3	CAISDRTSYNEQFF
15	TRBV11-2	CASSLDRGPTDTQYF
15	TRBV18	CASSRQPTGTGELFF
14	TRBV6-2/TRBV6-3	CASSSGSSGNTIYF
16	TRBV11-2	CASSPGDRGVSYEQYF
12	TRBV28	CASSLLRESYTF
15	TRBV28	CASSFTYSYNSPLHF